Following are 2 T cell receptor beta chains from one sample sequenced in a study of blood T cells in healthy people across ages. Alongside a J-beta primer mix, a sample-barcoded 5' primer served in a second PCR lasting roughly 6 to 12 cycles. TCRdb redid the calling of the 5' RACE reads with MiXCR, one entry per CDR3 protein. The data contain approximately 760,000 distinct CDR3 sequences, more than 20% of them singletons. Another study also made use of these data, one on T cells of mothers and their children.

Sequencing was carried out using blood. These receptors all stem from a boy younger than 18 in good health.

V and J are TRBV20-1 and TRBJ2-2, with D perhaps matching TRBD1 (6 bases). Germline CDR1 is DFQATT and CDR2 is SNEGSKA (reference sequence). The CDR3 totals 16 residues. The V end was cut by 6 bases, the J end by 3 bases, with 20 bases between. The CDR3 nucleotides read TGCAGTGCCCGAAAGGCAGGGGCGGCTGACACCGGGGAGCTGTTTTTT. This translates into CSARKAGAADTGELFF.

This clonotype came up a few times. This chain joins TRBV10-1 and TRBJ2-5; 10 nucleotides agree with TRBD2. The DNA end favors TRBJ2-1, so the J call may be wrong. This CDR3 is built from 15 residues. Germline V gene sequence: CDR1 WNHNN, CDR2 SYGVQD (reference sequence). DNA for the CDR3: TGCGCCAGCAGTGAGCGGGCTAGCGGGAGTTTTGAGCAGTTCTTC. Its translation is CASSERASGSFEQFF.